Detailed here is one T cell receptor (beta chain). This CDR3 is 14 amino acids long. The V and J ends lost 5 bases and 4 bases respectively, with 11 bases between them. The V gene's germline CDR1 is SGHTA and CDR2 FQGNSA. All trial patients relapsed after autologous stem cell transplantation. The sample is drawn from a study of PD-1 blockade in classical Hodgkin lymphoma. Measured with immunoSEQ multiplex PCR; TCRdb has only the in-frame clones, and not every one. This table has about 41,000 clones, roughly 70% appearing once. The chain links TRBV7-2 to TRBJ1-4; D is undetermined. The source is a human donor with classical Hodgkin lymphoma. This material consisted of peripheral blood mononuclear cells (PBMCs), taken at baseline. The CDR3 reads CASSRTELNEKLFF. CDR3 sequence (DNA): TGTGCCAGCAGCCGCACGGAGCTTAATGAAAAACTGTTTTTT.